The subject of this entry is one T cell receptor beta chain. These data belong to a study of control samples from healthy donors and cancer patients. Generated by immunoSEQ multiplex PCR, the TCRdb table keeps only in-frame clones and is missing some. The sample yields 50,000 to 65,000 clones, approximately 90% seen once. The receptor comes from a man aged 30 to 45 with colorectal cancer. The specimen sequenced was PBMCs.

The CDR3 spells CASSASPGGTTYNSPLHF. The CDR3 DNA sequence: TGTGCCAGCAGCGCCTCCCCGGGGGGGACAACCTATAATTCACCCCTCCACTTT. V is TRBV9 and J is TRBJ1-6, with D maybe TRBD1 (6 bases). Per germline, CDR1 SGDLS and CDR2 YYNGEE. V gave up 3 bases and J gave up 2 bases, with 18 bases separating them. The CDR3 runs 18 residues.